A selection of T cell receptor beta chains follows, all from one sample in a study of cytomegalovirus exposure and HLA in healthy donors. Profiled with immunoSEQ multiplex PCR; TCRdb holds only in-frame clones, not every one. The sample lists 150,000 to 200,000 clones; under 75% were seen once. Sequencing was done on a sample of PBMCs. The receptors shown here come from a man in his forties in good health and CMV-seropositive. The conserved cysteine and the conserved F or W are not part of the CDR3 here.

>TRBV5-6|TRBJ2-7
ASSFFGGGDYEQY
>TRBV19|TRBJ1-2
ASSMPPTGRGYT
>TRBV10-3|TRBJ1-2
AIRSTSTGGRDGYT
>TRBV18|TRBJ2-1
ASSVGSSYNEQF
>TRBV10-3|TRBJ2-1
AISESKGERSSGSYNEQF
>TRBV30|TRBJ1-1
AWSLPGGMNTEAF
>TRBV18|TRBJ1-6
ASSTLGQGAGNSPLH
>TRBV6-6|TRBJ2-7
ASSTGPSYEQY
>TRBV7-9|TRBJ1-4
ASSLGDRGGEKLF
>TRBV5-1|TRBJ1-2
ASSLGQAPNYGYT
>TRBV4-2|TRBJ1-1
ASSQDLANTEAF